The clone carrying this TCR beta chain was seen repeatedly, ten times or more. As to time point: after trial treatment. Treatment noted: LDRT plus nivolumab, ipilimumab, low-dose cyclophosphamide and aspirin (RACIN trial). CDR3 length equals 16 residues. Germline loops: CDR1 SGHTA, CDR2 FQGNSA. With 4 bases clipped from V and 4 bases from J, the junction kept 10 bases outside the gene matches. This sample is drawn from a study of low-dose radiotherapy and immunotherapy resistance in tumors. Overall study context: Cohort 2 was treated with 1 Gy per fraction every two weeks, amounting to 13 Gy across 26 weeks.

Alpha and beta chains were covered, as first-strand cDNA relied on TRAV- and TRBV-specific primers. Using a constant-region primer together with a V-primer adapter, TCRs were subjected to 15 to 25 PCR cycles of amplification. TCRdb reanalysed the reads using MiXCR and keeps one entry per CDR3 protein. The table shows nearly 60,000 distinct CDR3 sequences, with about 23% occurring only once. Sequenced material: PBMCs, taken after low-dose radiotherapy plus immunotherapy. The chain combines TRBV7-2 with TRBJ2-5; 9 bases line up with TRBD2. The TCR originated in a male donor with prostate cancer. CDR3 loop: CASSSNPGLAIETQYF. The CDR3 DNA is TGTGCCAGCAGCTCGAACCCGGGACTAGCTATAGAGACCCAGTACTTC.